This T cell receptor beta chain was identified during a study of patients and donors after allogeneic stem cell transplantation. In TCRdb, the RT-PCR reads were re-called with MiXCR into one record per CDR3 protein. This table has roughly 960,000 distinct CDR3 sequences, more than 15% appearing once. This clonotype was observed a few times. The sequence came from a human donor who was either an allogeneic HSCT recipient or a stem cell or donor lymphocyte infusion donor (not recorded which). It is not recorded whose cells these are; they may come from a transplant donor. What was sequenced was blood, either unsorted or a sorted T cell fraction (not recorded which).

CDR3 sequence (DNA): TGCGCCAGCAGAAGGGACAGGGGATCTCGGAGCACTGAAGCTTTCTTT. It yields the protein CASRRDRGSRSTEAFF. The rearrangement links TRBV5-1 to TRBJ1-1, with 10 nucleotides matching TRBD1. From germline, CDR1 is SGHRS and CDR2 YFSETQ. V lost 5 bases and J lost 4; bases outside the gene matches: 11. The CDR3 sequence is 16 residues long. The whole variable domain, remainder taken from reference TRBV5-1 and TRBJ1-1, is KAGVTQTPRYLIKTRGQQVTLSCSPISGHRSVSWYQQTPGQGLQFLFEYFSETQRNKGNFPGRFSGRQFSNSRSEMNVSTLELGDSALYLCASRRDRGSRSTEAFFGQGTRLTVV.